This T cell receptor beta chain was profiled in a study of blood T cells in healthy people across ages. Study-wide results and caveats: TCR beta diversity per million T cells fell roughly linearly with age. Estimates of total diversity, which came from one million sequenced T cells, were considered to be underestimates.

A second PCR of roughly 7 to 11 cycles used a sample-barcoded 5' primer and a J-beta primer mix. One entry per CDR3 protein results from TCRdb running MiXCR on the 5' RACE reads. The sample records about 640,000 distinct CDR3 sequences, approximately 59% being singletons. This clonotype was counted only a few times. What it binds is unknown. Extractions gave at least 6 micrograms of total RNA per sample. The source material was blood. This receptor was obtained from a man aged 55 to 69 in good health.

The CDR3 reads CASSYGGTGAHYEQYF. In DNA, the CDR3 is TGTGCCAGCAGTTACGGAGGGACAGGGGCCCACTACGAGCAGTACTTC. This chain joins TRBV6-2 or TRBV6-3 and TRBJ2-7; 10 bases map to TRBD1. The germline V gene has CDR1 MNHEY and CDR2 SVGEGT. The CDR3 sequence is 16 residues long. With V trimmed by 2 bases and J by 3 bases, 7 bases remained unmatched.